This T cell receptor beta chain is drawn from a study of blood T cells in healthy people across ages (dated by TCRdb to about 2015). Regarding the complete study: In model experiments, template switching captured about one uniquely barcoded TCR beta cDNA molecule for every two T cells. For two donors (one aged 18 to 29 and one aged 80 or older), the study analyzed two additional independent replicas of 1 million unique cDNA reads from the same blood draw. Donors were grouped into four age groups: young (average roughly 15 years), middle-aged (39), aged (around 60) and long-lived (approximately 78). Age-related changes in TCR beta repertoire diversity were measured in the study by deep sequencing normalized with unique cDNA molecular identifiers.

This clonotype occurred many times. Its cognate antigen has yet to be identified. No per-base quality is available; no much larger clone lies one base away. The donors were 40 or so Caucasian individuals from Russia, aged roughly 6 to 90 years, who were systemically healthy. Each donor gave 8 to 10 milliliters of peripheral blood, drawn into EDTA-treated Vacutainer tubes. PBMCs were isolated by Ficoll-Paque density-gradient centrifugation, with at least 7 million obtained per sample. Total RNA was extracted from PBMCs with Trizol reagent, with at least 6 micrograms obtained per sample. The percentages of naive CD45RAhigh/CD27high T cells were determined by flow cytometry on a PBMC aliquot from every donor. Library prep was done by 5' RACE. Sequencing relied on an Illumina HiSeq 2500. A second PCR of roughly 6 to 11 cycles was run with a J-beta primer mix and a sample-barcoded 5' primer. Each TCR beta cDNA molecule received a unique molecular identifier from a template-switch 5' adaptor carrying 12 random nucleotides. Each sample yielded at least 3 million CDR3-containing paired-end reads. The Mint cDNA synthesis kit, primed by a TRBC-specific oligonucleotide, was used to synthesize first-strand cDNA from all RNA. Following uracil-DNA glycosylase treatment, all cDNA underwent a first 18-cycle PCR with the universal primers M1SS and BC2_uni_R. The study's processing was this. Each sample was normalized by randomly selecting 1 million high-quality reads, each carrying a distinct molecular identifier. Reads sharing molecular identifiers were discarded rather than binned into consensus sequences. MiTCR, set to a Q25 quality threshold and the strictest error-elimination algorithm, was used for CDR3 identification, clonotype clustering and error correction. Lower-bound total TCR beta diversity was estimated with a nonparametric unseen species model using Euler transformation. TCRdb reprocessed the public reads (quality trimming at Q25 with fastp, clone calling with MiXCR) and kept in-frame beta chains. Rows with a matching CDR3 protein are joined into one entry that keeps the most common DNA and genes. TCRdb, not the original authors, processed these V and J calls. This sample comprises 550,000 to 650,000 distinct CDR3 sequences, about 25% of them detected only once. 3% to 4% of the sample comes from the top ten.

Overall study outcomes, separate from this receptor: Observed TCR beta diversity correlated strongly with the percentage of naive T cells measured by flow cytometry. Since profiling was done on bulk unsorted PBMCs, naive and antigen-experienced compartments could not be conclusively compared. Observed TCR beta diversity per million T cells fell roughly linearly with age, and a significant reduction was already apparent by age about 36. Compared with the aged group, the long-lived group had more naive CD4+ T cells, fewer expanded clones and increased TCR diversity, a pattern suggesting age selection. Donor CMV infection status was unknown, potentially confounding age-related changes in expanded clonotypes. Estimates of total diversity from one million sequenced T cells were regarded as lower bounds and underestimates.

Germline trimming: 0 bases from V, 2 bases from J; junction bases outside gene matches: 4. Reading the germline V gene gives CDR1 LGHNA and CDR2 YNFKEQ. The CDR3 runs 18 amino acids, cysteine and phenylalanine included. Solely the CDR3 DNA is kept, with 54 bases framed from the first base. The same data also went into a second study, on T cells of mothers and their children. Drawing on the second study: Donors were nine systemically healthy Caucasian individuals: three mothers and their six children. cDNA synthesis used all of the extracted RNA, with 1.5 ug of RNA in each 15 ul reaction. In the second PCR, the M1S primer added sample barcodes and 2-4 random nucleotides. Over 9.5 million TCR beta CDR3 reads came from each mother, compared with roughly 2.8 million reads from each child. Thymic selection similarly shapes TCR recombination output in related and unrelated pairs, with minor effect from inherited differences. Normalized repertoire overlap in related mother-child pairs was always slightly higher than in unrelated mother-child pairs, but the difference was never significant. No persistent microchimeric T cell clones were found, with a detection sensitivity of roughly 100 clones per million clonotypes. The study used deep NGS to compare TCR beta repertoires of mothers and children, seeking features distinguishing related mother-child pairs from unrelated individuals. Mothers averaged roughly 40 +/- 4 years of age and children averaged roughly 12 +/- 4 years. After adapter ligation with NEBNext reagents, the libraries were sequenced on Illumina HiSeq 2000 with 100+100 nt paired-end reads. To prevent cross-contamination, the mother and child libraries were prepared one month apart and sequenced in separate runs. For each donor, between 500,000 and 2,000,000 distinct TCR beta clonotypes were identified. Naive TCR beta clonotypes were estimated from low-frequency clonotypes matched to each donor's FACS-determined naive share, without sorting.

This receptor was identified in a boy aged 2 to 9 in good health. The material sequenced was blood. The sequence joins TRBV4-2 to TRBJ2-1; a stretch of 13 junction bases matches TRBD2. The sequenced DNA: TGTGCCAGCAGCCAAGAAAGGACTAGCGGGGGACCCTACAATGAGCAGTTCTTC. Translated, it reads CASSQERTSGGPYNEQFF.